This T cell receptor beta chain was captured in a study of blood T cells in healthy people across ages. This clonotype was observed a single time. Antigen: not known. The second PCR ran roughly 6 to 11 cycles with a sample-barcoded 5' primer and J-beta primers. TCRdb reprocessed the 5' RACE reads via MiXCR and lists one record per CDR3 protein. Of approximately 800,000 distinct CDR3 sequences in the sample, 56% were seen once. CDR3 length: 14 residues. Germline V gene data show CDR1 as SGHAT and CDR2 as FQNNGV. The V end was cut by 1 base, the J end by 8 bases, with 14 bases between. Findings and limits, study-wide: Unsorted PBMC input precluded a conclusive naive versus antigen-experienced comparison.

This chain links TRBV11-2 with TRBJ1-1; no firm D call. The sequenced material came from blood. This clonotype was sampled from a man between 40 and 49 years old in good health. CDR3 protein: CASSLGMSGEEAFF. CDR3 in DNA: TGTGCCAGCAGCTTAGGTATGTCGGGAGAAGAAGCTTTCTTT.